The 10 T cell receptor beta chains presented below share a single source sample, sequenced in a study of early T cells in non-severe SARS-CoV-2 infection. TCRdb reanalysed the 5' RACE reads using MiXCR and keeps one entry per CDR3 protein. The table lists roughly 50,000 distinct CDR3 sequences, 8.5% to 10% of them singletons. Sequenced material: whole blood. All receptors come from an adult who was a healthcare worker with PCR-confirmed SARS-CoV-2 infection or an uninfected control (not recorded which).

The V gene is TRBV9, the J gene TRBJ1-2; D may be TRBD1 (6 bases). The length of the CDR3 is 14 residues. The ends were cut back, 3 bases at V and 5 bases at J, with 14 bases in the middle. Germline CDR1 reads SGDLS; CDR2 reads YYNGEE. In DNA form, the CDR3 reads TGTGCCAGCAGCGCGGGACACTGGGATTATGGCTACACCTTC. Protein sequence: CASSAGHWDYGYTF.

This clonotype was observed many times. This sequence joins TRBV18 and TRBJ1-4; TRBD1 aligns across 10 bases. The CDR3 sequence is 19 residues long. Losses at the gene ends were 6 bases for V and 6 bases for J; bases not matched to a gene: 19. Germline V gene lookup returns CDR1 KGHSH and CDR2 LQKENI. The CDR3 DNA sequence: TGTGCCAGCTCTTTGGTTCCCATCAGAACCGGGACAGGGGATGAAAAACTGTTTTTT. It specifies CASSLVPIRTGTGDEKLFF. Full variable domain (missing parts from reference TRBV18 and TRBJ1-4): NAGVMQNPRHLVRRRGQEARLRCSPMKGHSHVYWYRQLPEEGLKFMVYLQKENIIDESGMPKERFSAEFPKEGPSILRIQQVVRGDSAAYFCASSLVPIRTGTGDEKLFFGSGTQLSVL.

This clonotype appeared many times. The J gene is TRBJ2-7, the V gene TRBV6-5; 7 bases fit TRBD1. The ends lost 6 bases at V and 0 bases at J; junction bases unmatched: 8. The germline V gene encodes CDR1 MNHEY and CDR2 SVGAGI. The CDR3 loop spans 15 amino acids. CDR3 in amino acids: CASRPTGVSSYEQYF. CDR3 DNA: TGTGCCAGCAGACCCACAGGGGTTAGCTCCTACGAGCAGTACTTC.

The sample holds many counts of this clonotype. V is TRBV30 and J is TRBJ2-3; maybe TRBD2 (5 bases). V lost 0 bases, J lost 6 bases, and 13 bases lay in between. The V gene's germline CDR1 is GTSNPN and CDR2 SVGIG (reference sequence). This CDR3 contains 14 residues. CDR3 in DNA: TGTGCCTGGAGTGTCGCTACTAGTTTGGATACGCAGTATTTT. Amino acids: CAWSVATSLDTQYF.

This chain connects TRBV29-1 to TRBJ1-1; no clear D. The V and J ends lost 6 bases and 4 bases respectively, with 21 bases between them. Germline CDR1 and CDR2: SQVTM and ANQGSEA. This CDR3 is 15 amino acids long. CDR3 in amino acids: CSVAGLMGLGTEAFF. Written as DNA, the CDR3 is TGCAGCGTCGCAGGCTTGATGGGCCTCGGCACTGAAGCTTTCTTT. The full variable domain, in which reference TRBV29-1 and TRBJ1-1 provide the parts outside the CDR3, is SAVISQKPSRDICQRGTSLTIQCQVDSQVTMMFWYRQQPGQSLTLIATANQGSEATYESGFVIDKFPISRPNLTFSTLTVSNMSPEDSSIYLCSVAGLMGLGTEAFFGQGTRLTVV.

This clonotype has more than one count but fewer than ten. The J gene is TRBJ2-7, the V gene TRBV29-1; a weak D match, TRBD1 (5 bases). V was clipped by 4 bases and J by 2 bases, with 12 bases between them. CDR3 length equals 13 residues. Germline values: CDR1 SQVTM, CDR2 ANQGSEA. The CDR3 region is CSVAGGRAYEQYF. The CDR3 coding sequence is TGCAGCGTTGCGGGCGGCAGGGCCTACGAGCAGTACTTC.

The rearrangement uses TRBV29-1 and TRBJ2-1, with 7 bases lining up with TRBD1. Germline CDR1 SQVTM, CDR2 ANQGSEA. Losses at the gene ends were 0 bases for V and 0 bases for J; bases not matched to a gene: 5. The CDR3 sequence is 16 residues long. DNA of the CDR3: TGCAGCGTTGAAGACGGGGACAGAAGCTCCTACAATGAGCAGTTCTTC. Amino acid sequence: CSVEDGDRSSYNEQFF.

V is TRBV20-1 and J is TRBJ1-4; 10 bases are a match to TRBD1. CDR1 DFQATT and CDR2 SNEGSKA come from the germline V gene (reference sequence). Trimming at V came to 5 bases and at J to 7 bases, leaving 13 bases not matched to a gene. The CDR3 contains 16 residues. CDR3 in DNA: TGCAGTGCTCACCTCGGGACAGGGGCCTGGGGTGAAAAACTGTTTTTT. It yields the protein CSAHLGTGAWGEKLFF.

There are many counts of this clonotype. The chain uses TRBV7-9 and TRBJ1-5, with a tentative D call TRBD1 (5 bases). Germline CDR1 reads SEHNR; CDR2 reads FQNEAQ (reference sequence). Trimming cost V 5 bases and J 7 bases, with 12 bases left between them. The CDR3 runs to 13 residues. CDR3: CASSLGQRQPQHF. DNA of the CDR3: TGTGCCAGCAGCCTTGGACAACGGCAGCCCCAGCATTTT.

The chain employs TRBV7-9 and TRBJ2-7; D is perhaps TRBD2 (7 bases). This CDR3 spans 14 amino acids. The germline gives CDR1 SEHNR, CDR2 FQNEAQ (reference sequence). V lost 5 bases to trimming and J lost 2 bases, with 13 bases between them. In DNA form, the CDR3 reads TGTGCCAGCAGCCACGGGGGGCAGCCCTACGAGCAGTACTTC. Its protein product is CASSHGGQPYEQYF.